This TCR beta chain is from a study of T cell repertoires in aging, cancer and after chemotherapy. Study-level background: Donors were grouped into six age bands spanning 30 or younger through 70 or older. Repeat sampling of healthy donors over several months to years showed clear clonal overlap.

Study findings and constraints: Compared with age-matched healthy donors, untreated hematological or solid cancer patients showed higher blood TCR clonality. Immunological memory after chemotherapy cannot be judged from the repertoire data.

Rearranged V-D-J TRB sequences were amplified with a mixed TRB-A/B primer pool. TCRdb ran MiXCR on the multiplex PCR reads and lists one entry per CDR3 protein. The sample records 4,800 or so distinct CDR3 sequences, approximately 26% being singletons. Peripheral blood genomic DNA, not sorted cells or RNA, was the template. This clonotype rates as medium-sized. Its antigen is undetermined. This CDR3 contains 15 residues. CDR1 and CDR2 from the germline V gene are MNHEY and SVGEGT. The V and J ends lost 0 bases and 5 bases respectively, with 10 bases between them. The material sequenced was blood. This TCR was recovered from a human donor in good health. This sequence joins TRBV6-2 or TRBV6-3 and TRBJ1-4, with D tentatively TRBD1 (6 bases). DNA of the CDR3: TGTGCCAGCAGTTACTCATCCAGGGGCAATGAAAAACTGTTTTTT. It is translated as CASSYSSRGNEKLFF.